This T cell receptor beta chain was recovered during a study of CD8 T cells in Susac syndrome. Points from the study as a whole: The authors acknowledged that the study's TCR sequencing and HLA analysis involved relatively few individuals.

There are 13 residues in the CDR3. Germline CDR1 reads GTSNPN; CDR2 reads SVGIG (reference sequence). V lost 0 bases and J lost 4, with 10 bases in between. After extraction with the RNeasy kit, roughly 0.45 to 1 ug of the RNA was reverse transcribed using random hexamers. An immunoSEQ multiplex PCR generated amplified TCR beta CDR3 products spanning 54 Vbeta and 13 Jbeta. TCRdb reprocessed the immunoSEQ multiplex PCR reads with MiXCR, giving one entry per CDR3 protein. Of about 69,000 distinct CDR3 sequences in the sample, roughly 94% were seen once. A remark on this clonotype: The antigen is undetermined.

Sequencing was carried out using CD8+ T cells from PBMCs. The genes are TRBV30 and TRBJ2-7, with D perhaps being TRBD1 or TRBD2 (5 bases each). The sequence was collected from a human donor in good health. The CDR3 sequence is CAWSVRGVYEQYF. The CDR3 DNA reads as TGTGCCTGGAGTGTCCGAGGGGTGTACGAGCAGTACTTC.